This T cell receptor beta chain was sequenced for a study of blood T cell repertoires in COVID-19. Trimming at V came to 3 bases and at J to 4 bases, leaving 3 bases not matched to a gene. Germline V CDR1 and CDR2: MGHRA, YSYEKL. The CDR3 runs to 15 residues. Sequencing used immunoSEQ multiplex PCR; TCRdb keeps in-frame clones, though not all of them. The sample has 450,000 to 500,000 clones, approximately 91% seen once; the top ten hold around 7.9%. The sequencing sample was made of PBMCs or T cells enriched from blood (not recorded which). The V call is TRBV4-1, the J call TRBJ1-6, with 7 positions matching TRBD1. This TCR derives from a woman in her sixties who had recovered from COVID-19. CDR3 in amino acids: CASSQTGTYNSPLHF. CDR3 in DNA: TGCGCCAGCAGCCAGACAGGGACTTATAATTCACCCCTCCACTTT.